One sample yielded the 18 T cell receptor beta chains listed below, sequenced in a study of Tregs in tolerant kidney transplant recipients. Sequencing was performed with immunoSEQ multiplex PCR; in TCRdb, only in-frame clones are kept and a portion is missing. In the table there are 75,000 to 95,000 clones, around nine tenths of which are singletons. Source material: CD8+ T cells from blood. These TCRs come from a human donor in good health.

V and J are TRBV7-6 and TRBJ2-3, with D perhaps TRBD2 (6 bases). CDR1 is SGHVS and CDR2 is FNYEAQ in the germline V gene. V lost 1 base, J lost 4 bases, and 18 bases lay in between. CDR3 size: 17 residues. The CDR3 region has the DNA TGTGCCAGCAGCTTAGGGACGGGAGTGGAGGGCGCAGATACGCAGTATTTT. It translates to CASSLGTGVEGADTQYF.

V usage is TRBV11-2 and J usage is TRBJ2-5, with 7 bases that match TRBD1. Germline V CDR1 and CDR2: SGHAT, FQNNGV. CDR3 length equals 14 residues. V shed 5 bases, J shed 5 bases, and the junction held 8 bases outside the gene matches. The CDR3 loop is CASSPNRGLETQYF. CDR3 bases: TGTGCCAGCAGCCCGAACAGGGGTCTGGAGACCCAGTACTTC. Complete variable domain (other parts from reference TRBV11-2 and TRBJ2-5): EAGVAQSPRYKIIEKRQSVAFWCNPISGHATLYWYQQILGQGPKLLIQFQNNGVVDDSQLPKDRFSAERLKGVDSTLKIQPAKLEDSAVYLCASSPNRGLETQYFGPGTRLLVL.

This chain's CDR3 is CASAIGPYSNQPQHF. In DNA, the CDR3 is TGTGCCAGTGCTATCGGGCCCTATAGCAATCAGCCCCAGCATTTT. The V and J genes are TRBV19 and TRBJ1-5, with no clear D. Germline V lookup: CDR1 LNHDA, CDR2 SQIVND (reference sequence). V was pared by 8 bases and J by 0 bases, with 14 bases between. The CDR3 contains 15 residues.

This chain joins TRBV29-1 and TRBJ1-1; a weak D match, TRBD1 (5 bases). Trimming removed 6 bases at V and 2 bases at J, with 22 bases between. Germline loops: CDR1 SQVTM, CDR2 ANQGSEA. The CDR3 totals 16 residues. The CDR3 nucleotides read TGCAGCGTCCCTCAATACGTCGGGGGGAGAAACACTGAAGCTTTCTTT. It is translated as CSVPQYVGGRNTEAFF.

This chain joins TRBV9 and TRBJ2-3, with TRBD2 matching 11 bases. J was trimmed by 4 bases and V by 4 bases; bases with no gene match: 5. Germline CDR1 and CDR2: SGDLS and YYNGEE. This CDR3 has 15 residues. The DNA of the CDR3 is TGTGCCAGCAGCTTTAGCGGGGGGGTCTCAGATACGCAGTATTTT. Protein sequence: CASSFSGGVSDTQYF.

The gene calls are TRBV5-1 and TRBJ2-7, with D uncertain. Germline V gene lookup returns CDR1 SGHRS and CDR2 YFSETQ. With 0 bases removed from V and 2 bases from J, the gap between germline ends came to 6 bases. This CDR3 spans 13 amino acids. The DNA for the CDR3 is TGCGCCAGCAGCTTGGGGAAAACCTACGAGCAGTACTTC. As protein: CASSLGKTYEQYF.

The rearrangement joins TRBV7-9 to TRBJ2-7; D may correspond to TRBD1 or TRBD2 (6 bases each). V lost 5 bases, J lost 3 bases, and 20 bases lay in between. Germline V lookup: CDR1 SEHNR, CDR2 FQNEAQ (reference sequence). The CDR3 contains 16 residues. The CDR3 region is CASSPPGRGVFYEQYF. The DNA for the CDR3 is TGTGCCAGCAGCCCGCCGGGAAGGGGGGTATTCTACGAGCAGTACTTC.

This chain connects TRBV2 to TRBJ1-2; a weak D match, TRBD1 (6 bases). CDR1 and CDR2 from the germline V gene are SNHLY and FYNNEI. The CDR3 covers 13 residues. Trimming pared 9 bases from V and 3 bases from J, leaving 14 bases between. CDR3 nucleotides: TGTGCCAGTAAAACTGCAGGGGACTATGGCTACACCTTC. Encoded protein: CASKTAGDYGYTF.

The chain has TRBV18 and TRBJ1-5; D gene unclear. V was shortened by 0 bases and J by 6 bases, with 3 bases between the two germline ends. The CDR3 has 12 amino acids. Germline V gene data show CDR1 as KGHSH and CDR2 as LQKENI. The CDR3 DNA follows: TGTGCCAGCTCACCACCGGGTCAGCCCCAGCATTTT. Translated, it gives CASSPPGQPQHF.

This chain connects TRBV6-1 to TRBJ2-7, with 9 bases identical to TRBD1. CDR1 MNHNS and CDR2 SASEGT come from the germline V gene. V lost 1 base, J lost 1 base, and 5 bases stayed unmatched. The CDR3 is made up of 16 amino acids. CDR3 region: CASSEEEGQGSYEQYF. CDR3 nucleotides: TGTGCCAGCAGTGAAGAAGAAGGACAGGGGTCCTACGAGCAGTACTTC.

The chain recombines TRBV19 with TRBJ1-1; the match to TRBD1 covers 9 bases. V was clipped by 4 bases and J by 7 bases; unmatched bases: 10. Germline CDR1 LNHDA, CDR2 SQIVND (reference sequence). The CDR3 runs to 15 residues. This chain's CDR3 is CASSKTGGFGSEAFF. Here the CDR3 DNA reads TGTGCCAGTAGTAAAACAGGGGGCTTCGGTAGTGAAGCTTTCTTT.

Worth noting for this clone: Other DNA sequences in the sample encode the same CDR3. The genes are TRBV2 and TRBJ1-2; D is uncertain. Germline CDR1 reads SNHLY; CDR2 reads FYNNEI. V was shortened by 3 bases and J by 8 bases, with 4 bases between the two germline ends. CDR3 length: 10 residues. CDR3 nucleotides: TGTGCCAGCAGTGACGGGGGCTACACCTTC. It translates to CASSDGGYTF. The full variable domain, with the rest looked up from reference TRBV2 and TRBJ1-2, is EPEVTQTPSHQVTQMGQEVILRCVPISNHLYFYWYRQILGQKVEFLVSFYNNEISEKSEIFDDQFSVERPDGSNFTLKIRSTKLEDSAMYFCASSDGGYTFGSGTRLTVV.

The CDR3 loop reads CASSVRMTTLSGYTF. The CDR3, as DNA: TGTGCCAGCAGCGTTCGAATGACAACGCTATCCGGCTACACCTTC. The chain carries TRBV9 and TRBJ1-2; D is ambiguous. Germline CDR1 and CDR2: SGDLS and YYNGEE. The CDR3 length is 15 residues. V lost 2 bases to trimming and J lost 8 bases, with 19 bases between them.

For the CDR3, the DNA is TGTGCCAGCAGGGTTTCCCACGAGCAGTACTTC. This translates into CASRVSHEQYF. The chain recombines TRBV6-1 with TRBJ2-7, with D hard to call. Germline V gene lookup returns CDR1 MNHNS and CDR2 SASEGT. Trimming took 6 bases from V and 5 from J, leaving 8 bases between them. The CDR3 runs 11 residues.

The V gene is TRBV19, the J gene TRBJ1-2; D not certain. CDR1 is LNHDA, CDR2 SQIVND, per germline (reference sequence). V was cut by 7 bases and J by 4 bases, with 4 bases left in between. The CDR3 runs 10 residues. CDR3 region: CASNSYGYTF. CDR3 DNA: TGTGCCAGTAACTCCTATGGCTACACCTTC.

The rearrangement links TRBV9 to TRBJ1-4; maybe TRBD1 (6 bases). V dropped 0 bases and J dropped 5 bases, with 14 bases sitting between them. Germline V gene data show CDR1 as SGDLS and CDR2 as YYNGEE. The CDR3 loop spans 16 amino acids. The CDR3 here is CASSVGDTPMNEKLFF. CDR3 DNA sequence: TGTGCCAGCAGCGTAGGGGACACCCCAATGAATGAAAAACTGTTTTTT.

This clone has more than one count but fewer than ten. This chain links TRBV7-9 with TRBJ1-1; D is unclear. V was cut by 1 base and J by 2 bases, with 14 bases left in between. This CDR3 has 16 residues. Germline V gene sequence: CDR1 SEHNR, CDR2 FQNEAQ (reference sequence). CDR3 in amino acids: CASSLVGPTANTEAFF. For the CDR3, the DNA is TGTGCCAGCAGCTTAGTTGGCCCTACAGCCAACACTGAAGCTTTCTTT.

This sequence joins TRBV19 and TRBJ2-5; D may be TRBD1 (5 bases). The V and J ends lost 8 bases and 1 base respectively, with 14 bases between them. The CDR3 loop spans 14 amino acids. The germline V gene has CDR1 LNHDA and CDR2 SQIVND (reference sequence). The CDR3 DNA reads TGTGCCAGTGCCCCGCAGGGTGGCCAAGAGACCCAGTACTTC. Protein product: CASAPQGGQETQYF.